Listed below are T cell receptor beta chains from one sample, sequenced in a study of spatial heterogeneity in lung cancer. TCRdb used MiXCR to reprocess the 5' RACE reads, holding one entry per CDR3 protein. The data show about 44,000 distinct CDR3 sequences, roughly an eighth seen once. This sample comprised PBMCs, obtained at surgery. These receptors were collected from a male donor with early-stage non-small cell lung cancer. The conserved cysteine and the conserved F or W are not part of the CDR3 here.

j_gene: TRBJ2-2
v_gene: TRBV20-1
CDR3aa: SAMVAGRTGELF

j_gene: TRBJ1-1
v_gene: TRBV7-2
CDR3aa: ASSLPSRVEAF

j_gene: TRBJ1-1
v_gene: TRBV3-1
CDR3aa: ASSHPGRTF

j_gene: TRBJ1-1
v_gene: TRBV19
CDR3aa: ASSTGLLNTEAF

j_gene: TRBJ2-3
v_gene: TRBV7-3
CDR3aa: ASSLTFDHRGADTQY

j_gene: TRBJ1-3
v_gene: TRBV28
CDR3aa: ASSLQGARNTIY

j_gene: TRBJ2-5
v_gene: TRBV23-1
CDR3aa: ASSQSEGMLETQY

j_gene: TRBJ2-5
v_gene: TRBV2
CDR3aa: ASSLFLAGGETQY

j_gene: TRBJ1-1
v_gene: TRBV11-1
CDR3aa: ASSPRQGRAEAF

j_gene: TRBJ2-1
v_gene: TRBV4-1
CDR3aa: ASSQDRTRAYNEQF

j_gene: TRBJ2-1
v_gene: TRBV20-1
CDR3aa: SASASGGSSYNEQF

j_gene: TRBJ2-5
v_gene: TRBV5-1
CDR3aa: ASTKGRTQETQY

j_gene: TRBJ2-7
v_gene: TRBV20-1
CDR3aa: SAQGLAFSYEQY

j_gene: TRBJ2-4
v_gene: TRBV6-6
CDR3aa: ASSYSPPRQGAWGNIQY

j_gene: TRBJ2-5
v_gene: TRBV4-1
CDR3aa: ASSQESVELGAQETQY